Shown below are 30 T cell receptor beta chains from a single sample sequenced in a study of blood T cell repertoires in COVID-19. TCRdb's table, derived via immunoSEQ multiplex PCR, lists solely in-frame clones and lacks some. The data show 250,000 to 300,000 clones, with about 85% seen just once and approximately 4% held by the top ten. Source material: peripheral blood. Receptors originate from a young man with active or convalescent COVID-19.

This rearrangement joins TRBV19 to TRBJ2-1; D perhaps matches TRBD2 (6 bases). Germline V lookup: CDR1 LNHDA, CDR2 SQIVND (reference sequence). The CDR3 has 16 residues. V was pared by 4 bases and J by 6 bases, with 19 bases between. Here the CDR3 reads CASSTPRLDRANEQFF. The CDR3, as DNA: TGTGCCAGTAGTACCCCGCGACTAGATCGGGCCAATGAGCAGTTCTTC.

The V gene is TRBV5-3, the J gene TRBJ2-3; D may be TRBD2 (5 bases). TRBV5-3 belongs to the ORF category, with a function that is uncertain. Trimming took 0 bases from V and 6 from J, leaving 11 bases between them. The length of the CDR3 is 14 residues. The CDR3 loop is CARSLVLRGDTQYF. The DNA for the CDR3 is TGTGCCAGAAGCTTGGTTCTAAGAGGGGATACGCAGTATTTT.

The chain is built from TRBV15 and TRBJ1-5; TRBD1 matches at 7 bases. Germline CDR1 and CDR2: LNHNV and YYDKDF (reference sequence). The CDR3 has 15 amino acids. The trim removed 2 bases at V and 5 bases at J, leaving 6 bases unmatched. The CDR3 here is CATSRRQGSDQPQHF. CDR3 sequence (DNA): TGTGCCACCAGCAGACGACAGGGATCGGATCAGCCCCAGCATTTT.

Concerning this clone itself: This sample includes further DNA sequences coding for the same CDR3. The rearrangement links TRBV5-1 to TRBJ1-4; 8 bases are shared with TRBD1. Losses at the gene ends were 3 bases for V and 7 bases for J; bases not matched to a gene: 5. The CDR3 covers 14 residues. The germline V gene has CDR1 SGHRS and CDR2 YFSETQ. Here the CDR3 DNA reads TGCGCCAGCAGCTCCGGACAGGGAGGTGAAAAACTGTTTTTT. Residues: CASSSGQGGEKLFF.

J is TRBJ2-7 and V is TRBV23-1, with 8 bases matching TRBD2. TRBV23-1 is filed as an ORF, its function uncertain. The CDR3 loop spans 17 amino acids. Trimming removed 3 bases from V and 2 bases from J; junction bases left unmatched: 12. CDR3 region: CASSQSWGTRAAYEQYF. The CDR3 DNA follows: TGCGCCAGCAGTCAGTCATGGGGGACTAGGGCCGCCTACGAGCAGTACTTC.

The rearrangement joins TRBV4-1 to TRBJ2-7; D is perhaps TRBD1 (6 bases). V dropped 0 bases and J dropped 4 bases, with 13 bases sitting between them. The CDR3 is 15 residues long. Per germline, CDR1 MGHRA and CDR2 YSYEKL. The chain's CDR3 is CASSQDRDMEYEQYF. Written as DNA, the CDR3 is TGCGCCAGCAGCCAAGATCGGGACATGGAATACGAGCAGTACTTC.

This sequence joins TRBV7-6 and TRBJ2-5, with D unresolved. Trimming cost V 2 bases and J 5 bases, with 6 bases left between them. The CDR3 covers 12 residues. Germline CDR1 SGHVS, CDR2 FNYEAQ. This CDR3 is CASSLLGETQYF. CDR3 DNA: TGTGCCAGCAGCTTATTGGGCGAGACCCAGTACTTC. Filled out from reference TRBV7-6 and TRBJ2-5, the complete variable domain reads GAGVSQSPRYKVTKRGQDVALRCDPISGHVSLYWYRQALGQGPEFLTYFNYEAQQDKSGLPNDRFSAERPEGSISTLTIQRTEQRDSAMYRCASSLLGETQYFGPGTRLLVL.

The chain carries TRBV10-3 and TRBJ2-7, with 9 nucleotides matching TRBD1. The germline gives CDR1 ENHRY, CDR2 SYGVKD. Unmatched junction bases numbered 14, after V lost 3 bases and J lost 5 bases. The CDR3 loop spans 17 amino acids. The CDR3 bases are TGTGCCATCAGTGATGCCGGCACCGGGACAGGGAGCCACGAGCAGTACTTC. It codes for CAISDAGTGTGSHEQYF.

The rearrangement links TRBV19 to TRBJ2-7, with 7 bases that match TRBD1. Per the germline V gene, CDR1 is LNHDA and CDR2 is SQIVND (reference sequence). The junction had 5 bases not matched to a gene; V was cut back by 2 bases and J by 1 base. This CDR3 has 15 amino acids. CDR3 sequence reads: CASSIRAGGSYEQYF. DNA of the CDR3: TGTGCCAGTAGTATACGGGCAGGGGGATCCTACGAGCAGTACTTC.

The sample holds a few counts of this clone. DNA for the CDR3: TGTGCCAGCAGCCAAGTATCGGGGGGGAGCACAGATACGCAGTATTTT. Translation: CASSQVSGGSTDTQYF. The chain carries TRBV3-1 (or the pseudogene TRBV3-2) and TRBJ2-3; 8 bases map to TRBD2. Losses at the gene ends were 1 base for V and 0 bases for J; bases not matched to a gene: 3. Germline-derived CDR1 and CDR2 are LGHDT and YNNKEL (reference sequence). The CDR3 runs to 16 residues.

The chain has TRBV6-5 and TRBJ2-1; D might be TRBD2 (5 bases). CDR1 is MNHEY, CDR2 SVGAGI, per germline. This CDR3 spans 15 amino acids. Trimming took 6 bases from V and 4 from J, leaving 16 bases between them. Written as DNA, the CDR3 is TGTGCCAGCAGCACGGACTCACGAGATTACAATGAGCAGTTCTTC. Translation gives CASSTDSRDYNEQFF.

The gene calls are TRBV27 and TRBJ2-1; TRBD2 agrees at 8 bases. Per germline, CDR1 MNHEY and CDR2 SMNVEV (reference sequence). This CDR3 is built from 17 residues. The V gene end was trimmed by 5 bases and the J gene end by 3 bases; junction bases not matched to a gene: 12. The CDR3 nucleotides are TGTGCCAGCAGTGCACTAGCGGTCCCCCCAAACTACAATGAGCAGTTCTTC. Translated: CASSALAVPPNYNEQFF.

Comment on this clone: Other DNA sequences in this sample translate to the same CDR3. This chain links TRBV29-1 with TRBJ1-3; tentatively, D is TRBD1 (6 bases). CDR1 is SQVTM and CDR2 is ANQGSEA in the germline V gene. There are 13 residues in the CDR3. V lost 2 bases, J lost 2 bases, and 7 bases lay in between. CDR3 bases: TGCAGCGTTGAAACAGGGACTGGAAACACCATATATTTT. This codes for CSVETGTGNTIYF.

The chain combines TRBV4-1 with TRBJ1-1; D unclear. The CDR3 is made up of 13 amino acids. Trimming stripped 4 bases from V and 3 bases from J, with 9 bases between. CDR1 and CDR2 (germline): MGHRA, YSYEKL. The CDR3 here is CASSRQADTEAFF. CDR3 in DNA: TGCGCCAGCAGCCGCCAAGCGGACACTGAAGCTTTCTTT.

This sequence joins TRBV27 and TRBJ2-6; 8 nucleotides match TRBD1. The CDR3 extends over 18 amino acids. CDR1 MNHEY and CDR2 SMNVEV come from the germline V gene (reference sequence). Trimming cost V 5 bases and J 0 bases; bases outside gene matches: 9. The CDR3: CASSGQGVGPSGANVLTF. The CDR3 nucleotides are TGTGCCAGCAGTGGACAGGGAGTCGGCCCCTCTGGGGCCAACGTCCTGACTTTC.

The chain links TRBV9 to TRBJ1-2; D is uncertain. This CDR3 region has 16 residues. Trimming took off 0 bases at V and 9 bases at J, with 21 bases between the two ends. CDR1 is SGDLS, CDR2 YYNGEE, per germline. CDR3 in amino acids: CASSVGSGRMGVRYTF. CDR3 nucleotide sequence: TGTGCCAGCAGCGTAGGAAGTGGCAGGATGGGTGTCCGCTACACCTTC.

The chain joins TRBV4-2 to TRBJ2-1; a weak D match, TRBD2 (6 bases). V shed 4 bases and J shed 0 bases, with 16 bases lying between them. The CDR3 loop spans 17 amino acids. Per the germline V gene, CDR1 is LGHNA and CDR2 is YNFKEQ. The CDR3 DNA is TGTGCCAGCAGCCCGCCCCTAGCGTTAAGCTCCTACAATGAGCAGTTCTTC. This sequence encodes CASSPPLALSSYNEQFF.

V usage is TRBV7-2 and J usage is TRBJ2-1; a weak D match, TRBD1 (5 bases). V was trimmed by 3 bases and J by 6 bases, leaving 18 bases between them. CDR1 is SGHTA, CDR2 FQGNSA, per germline. There are 16 residues in the CDR3. CDR3 in DNA: TGTGCCAGCAGCTTCTACCAGGGCGGTACTTCCAATGAGCAGTTCTTC. Its translation: CASSFYQGGTSNEQFF. Based on the CDR3 plus reference TRBV7-2 and TRBJ2-1, the full variable domain is GAGVSQSPSNKVTEKGKDVELRCDPISGHTALYWYRQSLGQGLEFLIYFQGNSAPDKSGLPSDRFSAERTGGSVSTLTIQRTQQEDSAVYLCASSFYQGGTSNEQFFGPGTRLTVL.

The chain recombines TRBV5-1 with TRBJ2-1, with D possibly being TRBD1 (5 bases). From germline, CDR1 is SGHRS and CDR2 YFSETQ. The CDR3 length is 16 residues. The ends were cut back, 0 bases at V and 6 bases at J, with 16 bases in the middle. CDR3 in amino acids: CASSLAGQGIINEQFF. In nucleotides, the CDR3 is TGCGCCAGCAGCTTGGCCGGGCAGGGAATAATCAATGAGCAGTTCTTC.

The rearrangement joins TRBV6-5 to TRBJ1-2; 8 nucleotides agree with TRBD1. Trimming removed 5 bases from V and 5 bases from J; junction bases left unmatched: 7. CDR3 length equals 14 residues. In germline, CDR1 is MNHEY, CDR2 SVGAGI. CDR3 sequence (DNA): TGTGCCAGCAGTCGGACAGGGACCACTTATGGCTACACCTTC. Its translation is CASSRTGTTYGYTF.

The chain combines TRBV10-1 with TRBJ2-2, with 8 bases aligning to TRBD1. The CDR3 runs 14 residues. Germline loops: CDR1 WNHNN, CDR2 SYGVQD (reference sequence). J was trimmed by 1 base and V by 6 bases; bases with no gene match: 1. The DNA for the CDR3 is TGCGCCAGCAGGGGACAGGTGAACACCGGGGAGCTGTTTTTT. Amino acid sequence: CASRGQVNTGELFF.

The rearrangement joins TRBV27 to TRBJ2-1; 11 bases map to TRBD2. V shed 6 bases and J 2 bases; nucleotides not matched to a gene: 0. Germline V gene sequence: CDR1 MNHEY, CDR2 SMNVEV (reference sequence). The CDR3 contains 14 residues. CDR3 bases: TGTGCCAGCAGGGGACTAGCGGCCTACAATGAGCAGTTCTTC. Protein: CASRGLAAYNEQFF.

The CDR3 DNA sequence: TGCGCCAGCAGCCAGGGACAGGGGTGGGAGACCCAGTACTTC. Translated, it gives CASSQGQGWETQYF. The genes are TRBV4-1 and TRBJ2-5, with TRBD1 matching 10 bases. CDR1 and CDR2 (germline): MGHRA, YSYEKL. The CDR3 covers 14 residues. Unmatched junction bases numbered 3, after V lost 3 bases and J lost 5 bases.

The rearrangement links TRBV5-6 to TRBJ2-7; TRBD2 aligns across 10 bases. V was pared by 2 bases and J by 2 bases, with 7 bases of the junction left unmatched. The CDR3 is 16 residues long. The germline V gene has CDR1 SGHDT and CDR2 YYEEEE. The CDR3 reads CASSFTTSGVTYEQYF. The CDR3 DNA sequence: TGTGCCAGCAGCTTCACTACTAGCGGGGTAACCTACGAGCAGTACTTC. Using reference TRBV5-6 and TRBJ2-7 for the parts outside the CDR3, the full variable domain is DAGVTQSPTHLIKTRGQQVTLRCSPKSGHDTVSWYQQALGQGPQFIFQYYEEEERQRGNFPDRFSGHQFPNYSSELNVNALLLGDSALYLCASSFTTSGVTYEQYFGPGTRLTVT.

The rearrangement joins TRBV7-9 to TRBJ1-3; no clear D. The CDR3 totals 16 residues. V lost 1 base to trimming and J lost 2 bases, with 12 bases between them. The germline gives CDR1 SEHNR, CDR2 FQNEAQ (reference sequence). This CDR3 is CASSLVREATGNTIYF. In DNA, the CDR3 is TGTGCCAGCAGCTTAGTGCGGGAAGCGACTGGAAACACCATATATTTT. The entire variable domain, with the rest obtained from reference TRBV7-9 and TRBJ1-3, is as follows: DTGVSQNPRHKITKRGQNVTFRCDPISEHNRLYWYRQTLGQGPEFLTYFQNEAQLEKSRLLSDRFSAERPKGSFSTLEIQRTEQGDSAMYLCASSLVREATGNTIYFGEGSWLTVV.

J is TRBJ2-1 and V is TRBV5-4; 13 nucleotides agree with TRBD2. The germline V gene encodes CDR1 SGHNT and CDR2 YYREEE (reference sequence). This CDR3 spans 18 amino acids. V lost 3 bases to trimming and J lost 7 bases; unmatched junction nucleotides: 13. CDR3 coding DNA: TGTGCCAGCAGCTCACAAATACCTGGACTAGCGGGAGATAATGAGCAGTTCTTC. This sequence encodes CASSSQIPGLAGDNEQFF.

This clone has just one count. The chain recombines TRBV28 with TRBJ2-2, with D possibly being TRBD1 (6 bases). The CDR3 is made up of 14 amino acids. CDR1 MDHEN and CDR2 SYDVKM come from the germline V gene. The V end was cut by 6 bases, the J end by 5 bases, with 13 bases between. The CDR3 DNA is TGTGCCAGCAGAGCCTCCAGGGGAACCGGGGAGCTGTTTTTT. Amino acid sequence: CASRASRGTGELFF.

The chain couples TRBV18 to TRBJ2-5, with 9 positions matching TRBD1. CDR1 is KGHSH and CDR2 is LQKENI in the germline V gene. With 3 bases clipped from V and 2 bases from J, the junction kept 7 bases outside the gene matches. The CDR3 is made up of 16 amino acids. CDR3: CASSPLEGQGQETQYF. The CDR3 DNA reads as TGTGCCAGCTCACCCCTCGAGGGACAGGGTCAAGAGACCCAGTACTTC.

The rearrangement links TRBV6-5 to TRBJ1-5; no clear D. CDR3 length: 14 residues. The V and J ends lost 7 bases and 4 bases respectively, with 14 bases between them. Germline values: CDR1 MNHEY, CDR2 SVGAGI. The CDR3 DNA is TGTGCCAGCATTCTGCGGCTTGGGAATCAGCCCCAGCATTTT. Translating it yields CASILRLGNQPQHF.

The CDR3 region has the DNA TGTGCCAGCATCAAACCTAGCGGAAACACCGGGGAGCTGTTTTTT. Amino acid sequence: CASIKPSGNTGELFF. The gene calls are TRBV2 and TRBJ2-2; TRBD2 matches at 7 bases. This CDR3 spans 15 amino acids. Germline V CDR1 and CDR2: SNHLY, FYNNEI. With 7 bases clipped from V and 2 bases from J, the junction kept 7 bases outside the gene matches.